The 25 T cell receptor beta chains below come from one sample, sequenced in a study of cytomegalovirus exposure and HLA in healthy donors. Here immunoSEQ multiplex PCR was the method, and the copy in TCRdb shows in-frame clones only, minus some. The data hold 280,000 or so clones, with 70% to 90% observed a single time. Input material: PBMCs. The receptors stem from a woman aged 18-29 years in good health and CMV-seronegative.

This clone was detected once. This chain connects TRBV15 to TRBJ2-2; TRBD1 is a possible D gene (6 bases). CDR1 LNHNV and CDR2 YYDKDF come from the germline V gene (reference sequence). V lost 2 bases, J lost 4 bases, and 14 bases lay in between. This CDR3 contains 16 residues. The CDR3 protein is CATSRLGGWGTGELFF. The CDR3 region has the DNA TGTGCCACCAGCAGACTAGGGGGATGGGGCACCGGGGAGCTGTTTTTT. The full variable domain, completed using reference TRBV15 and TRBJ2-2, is DAMVIQNPRYQVTQFGKPVTLSCSQTLNHNVMYWYQQKSSQAPKLLFHYYDKDFNNEADTPDNFQSRRPNTSFCFLDIRSPGLGDTAMYLCATSRLGGWGTGELFFGEGSRLTVL.

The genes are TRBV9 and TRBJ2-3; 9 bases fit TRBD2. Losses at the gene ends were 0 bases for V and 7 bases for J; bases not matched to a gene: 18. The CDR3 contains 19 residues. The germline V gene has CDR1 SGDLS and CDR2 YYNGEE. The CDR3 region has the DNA TGTGCCAGCAGCGTAGAGCCGGCGGGGGGGGACCCCTCGAGAAATACGCAGTATTTT. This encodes CASSVEPAGGDPSRNTQYF.

The CDR3 sequence is CASSPQGIYGYTF. The CDR3 nucleotides are TGTGCCAGTAGCCCACAGGGAATCTATGGCTACACCTTC. The chain employs TRBV19 and TRBJ1-2; maybe TRBD1 (6 bases). CDR3 size: 13 residues. Per germline, CDR1 LNHDA and CDR2 SQIVND (reference sequence). With 6 bases removed from V and 4 bases from J, the gap between germline ends came to 12 bases.

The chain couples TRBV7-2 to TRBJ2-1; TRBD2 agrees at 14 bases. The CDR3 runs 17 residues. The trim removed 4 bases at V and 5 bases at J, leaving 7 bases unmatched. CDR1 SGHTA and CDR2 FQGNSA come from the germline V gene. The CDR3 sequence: CASSSQRLAGGDNEQFF. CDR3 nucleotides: TGTGCCAGCAGCTCACAGCGACTAGCGGGAGGGGACAATGAGCAGTTCTTC.

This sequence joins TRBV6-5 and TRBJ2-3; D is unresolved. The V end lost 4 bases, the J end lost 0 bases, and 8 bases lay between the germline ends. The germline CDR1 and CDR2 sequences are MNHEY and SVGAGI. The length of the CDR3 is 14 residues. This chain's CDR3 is CASSLFQSTDTQYF. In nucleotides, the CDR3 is TGTGCCAGCAGTTTGTTTCAGAGCACAGATACGCAGTATTTT.

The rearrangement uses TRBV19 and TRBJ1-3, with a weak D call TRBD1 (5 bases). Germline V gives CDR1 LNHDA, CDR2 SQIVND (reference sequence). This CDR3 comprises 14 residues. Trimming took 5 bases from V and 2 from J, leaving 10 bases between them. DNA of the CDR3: TGTGCCAGTAGTCAAGTGACAGCTGGAAACACCATATATTTT. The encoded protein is CASSQVTAGNTIYF. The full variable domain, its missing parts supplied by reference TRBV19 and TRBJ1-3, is DGGITQSPKYLFRKEGQNVTLSCEQNLNHDAMYWYRQDPGQGLRLIYYSQIVNDFQKGDIAEGYSVSREKKESFPLTVTSAQKNPTAFYLCASSQVTAGNTIYFGEGSWLTVV.

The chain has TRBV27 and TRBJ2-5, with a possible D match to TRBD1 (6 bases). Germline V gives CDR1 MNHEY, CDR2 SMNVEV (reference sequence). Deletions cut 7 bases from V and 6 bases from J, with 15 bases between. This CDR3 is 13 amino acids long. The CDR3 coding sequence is TGTGCCAGCATCAACAGGGTGACGCAGACCCAGTACTTC. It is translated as CASINRVTQTQYF.

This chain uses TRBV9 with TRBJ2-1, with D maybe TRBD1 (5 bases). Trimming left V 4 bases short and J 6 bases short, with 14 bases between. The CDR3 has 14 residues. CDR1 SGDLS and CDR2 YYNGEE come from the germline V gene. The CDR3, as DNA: TGTGCCAGCAGCTACCTCCTGGACATCAATGAGCAGTTCTTC. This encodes CASSYLLDINEQFF. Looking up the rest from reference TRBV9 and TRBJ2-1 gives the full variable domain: DSGVTQTPKHLITATGQRVTLRCSPRSGDLSVYWYQQSLDQGLQFLIQYYNGEERAKGNILERFSAQQFPDLHSELNLSSLELGDSALYFCASSYLLDINEQFFGPGTRLTVL.

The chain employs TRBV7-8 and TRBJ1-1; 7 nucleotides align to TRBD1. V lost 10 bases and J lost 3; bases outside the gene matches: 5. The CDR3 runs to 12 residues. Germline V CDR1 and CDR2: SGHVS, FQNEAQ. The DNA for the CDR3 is TGTGCCACCAAGGACAGGTACACTGAAGCTTTCTTT. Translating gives CATKDRYTEAFF.

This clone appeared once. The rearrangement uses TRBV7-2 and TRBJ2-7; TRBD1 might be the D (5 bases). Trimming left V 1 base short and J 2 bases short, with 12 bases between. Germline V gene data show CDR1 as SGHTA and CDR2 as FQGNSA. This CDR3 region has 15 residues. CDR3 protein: CASSLGAGWTYEQYF. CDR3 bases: TGTGCCAGCAGCTTAGGGGCAGGGTGGACCTACGAGCAGTACTTC.

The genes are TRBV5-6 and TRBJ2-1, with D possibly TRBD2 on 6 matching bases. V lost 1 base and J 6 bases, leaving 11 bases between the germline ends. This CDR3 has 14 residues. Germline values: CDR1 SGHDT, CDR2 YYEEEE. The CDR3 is CASSLPGLANEQFF. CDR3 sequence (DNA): TGTGCCAGCAGCTTGCCGGGACTTGCCAATGAGCAGTTCTTC.

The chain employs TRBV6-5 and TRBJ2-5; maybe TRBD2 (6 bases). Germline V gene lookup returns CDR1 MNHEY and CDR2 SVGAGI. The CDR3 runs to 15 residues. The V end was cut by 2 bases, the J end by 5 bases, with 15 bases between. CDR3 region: CASSYRAGRLETQYF. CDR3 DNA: TGTGCCAGCAGTTACCGGGCAGGGAGGTTGGAGACCCAGTACTTC.

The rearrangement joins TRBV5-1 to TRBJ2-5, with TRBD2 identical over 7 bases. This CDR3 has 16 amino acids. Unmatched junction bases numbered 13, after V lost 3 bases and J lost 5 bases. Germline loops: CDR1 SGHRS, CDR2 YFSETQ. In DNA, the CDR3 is TGCGCCAGCAGCTCTACAGCAGGGAGGGTGTTGGAGACCCAGTACTTC. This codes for CASSSTAGRVLETQYF.

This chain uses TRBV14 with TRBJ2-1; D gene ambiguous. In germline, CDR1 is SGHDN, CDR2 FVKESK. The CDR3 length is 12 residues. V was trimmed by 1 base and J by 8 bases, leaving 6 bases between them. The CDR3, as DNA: TGTGCCAGCAGCCAAGCTTGGCATGAGCAGTTCTTC. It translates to CASSQAWHEQFF.

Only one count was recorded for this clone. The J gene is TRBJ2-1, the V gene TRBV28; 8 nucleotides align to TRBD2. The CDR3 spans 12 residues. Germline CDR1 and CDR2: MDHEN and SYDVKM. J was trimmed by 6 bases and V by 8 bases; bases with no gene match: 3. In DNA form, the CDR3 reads TGTGCCAGCGGACTAGCAGGCAATGAGCAGTTCTTC. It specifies CASGLAGNEQFF. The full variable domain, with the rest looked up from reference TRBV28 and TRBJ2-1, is DVKVTQSSRYLVKRTGEKVFLECVQDMDHENMFWYRQDPGLGLRLIYFSYDVKMKEKGDIPEGYSVSREKKERFSLILESASTNQTSMYLCASGLAGNEQFFGPGTRLTVL.

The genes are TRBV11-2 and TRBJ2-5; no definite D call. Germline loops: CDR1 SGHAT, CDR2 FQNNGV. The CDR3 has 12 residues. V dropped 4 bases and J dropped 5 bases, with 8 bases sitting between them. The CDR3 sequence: CASSSSRETQYF. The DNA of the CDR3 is TGTGCCAGCAGCTCGTCTCGGGAGACCCAGTACTTC.

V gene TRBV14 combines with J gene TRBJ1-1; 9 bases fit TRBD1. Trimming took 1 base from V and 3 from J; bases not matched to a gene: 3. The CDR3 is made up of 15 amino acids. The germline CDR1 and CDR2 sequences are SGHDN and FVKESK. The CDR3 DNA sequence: TGTGCCAGCAGCCAAGGGGACAGGGTCCACACTGAAGCTTTCTTT. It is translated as CASSQGDRVHTEAFF.

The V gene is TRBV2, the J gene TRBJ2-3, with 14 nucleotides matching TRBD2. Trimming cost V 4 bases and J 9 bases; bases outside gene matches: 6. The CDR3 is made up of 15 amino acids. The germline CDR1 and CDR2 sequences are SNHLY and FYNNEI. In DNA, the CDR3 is TGTGCCAGCAGTGGGGGACTAGCGGGAGTGGGAACGCAGTATTTT. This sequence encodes CASSGGLAGVGTQYF.

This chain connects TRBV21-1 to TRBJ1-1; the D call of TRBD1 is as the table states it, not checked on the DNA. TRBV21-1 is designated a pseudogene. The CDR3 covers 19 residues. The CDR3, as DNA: TGTGCCAGCAGCAAAGGAAGAGGAGGGCTGACAGGGGATGGAACTGAAGCTTTCTTT. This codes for CASSKGRGGLTGDGTEAFF.

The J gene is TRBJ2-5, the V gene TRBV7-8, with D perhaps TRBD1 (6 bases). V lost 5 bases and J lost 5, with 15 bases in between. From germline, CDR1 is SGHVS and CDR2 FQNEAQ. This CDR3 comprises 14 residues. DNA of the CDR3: TGTGCCAGCAGCCCTCGGACAGTGCGGGAGACCCAGTACTTC. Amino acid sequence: CASSPRTVRETQYF.

The CDR3 DNA is TGTGCCAGCAGGACTGGGACAGCTGTTCATGGCTACACCTTC. Translation: CASRTGTAVHGYTF. The chain combines TRBV28 with TRBJ1-2, with 7 bases that match TRBD1. V shed 6 bases and J 6 bases; nucleotides not matched to a gene: 10. The CDR3 is 14 amino acids. Germline-derived CDR1 and CDR2 are MDHEN and SYDVKM.

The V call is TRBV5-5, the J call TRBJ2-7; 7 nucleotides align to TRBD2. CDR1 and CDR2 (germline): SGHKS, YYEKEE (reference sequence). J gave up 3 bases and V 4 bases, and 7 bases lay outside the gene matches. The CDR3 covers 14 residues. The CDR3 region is CASSLRDYSYEQYF. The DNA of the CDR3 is TGTGCCAGCAGCCTCCGGGACTATAGCTACGAGCAGTACTTC.

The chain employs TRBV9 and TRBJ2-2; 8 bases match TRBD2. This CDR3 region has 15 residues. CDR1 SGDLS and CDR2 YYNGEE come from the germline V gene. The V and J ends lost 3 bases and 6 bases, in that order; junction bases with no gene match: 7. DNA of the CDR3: TGTGCCAGCAGCGGCGGGACTAGTCTCCCCGGGGAGCTGTTTTTT. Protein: CASSGGTSLPGELFF.

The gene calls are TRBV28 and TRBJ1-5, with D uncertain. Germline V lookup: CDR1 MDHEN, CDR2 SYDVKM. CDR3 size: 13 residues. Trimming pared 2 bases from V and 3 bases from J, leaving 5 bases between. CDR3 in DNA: TGTGCCAGCAGTTTACTGGCCAATCAGCCCCAGCATTTT. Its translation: CASSLLANQPQHF.

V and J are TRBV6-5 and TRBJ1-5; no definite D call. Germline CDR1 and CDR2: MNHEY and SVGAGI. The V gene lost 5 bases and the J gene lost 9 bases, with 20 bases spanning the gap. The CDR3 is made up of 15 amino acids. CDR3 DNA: TGTGCCAGCAGTAGAATGGAGACGGCGTCCGGGCCCCAGCATTTT. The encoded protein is CASSRMETASGPQHF.